This TCR beta chain is drawn from a study of blood T cell repertoires in COVID-19. Overall study context: There were acute and convalescent COVID-19 samples, and they came from the United States, Italy and Spain.

TCRdb's copy holds only in-frame clones and misses some; the assay was immunoSEQ multiplex PCR. In the table there are more than 250,000 clones, approximately 89% of which are singletons. Germline lookup yields CDR1 SQVTM and CDR2 ANQGSEA. Trimming took 1 base from V and 4 from J, leaving 10 bases between them. This CDR3 contains 13 residues. The TCR comes from a woman in her 30s with COVID-19, enrolled during active disease. The chain joins TRBV29-1 to TRBJ1-2; unclear D gene. Sequenced: peripheral blood. CDR3 sequence reads: CSVEGGGSYGYTF. DNA for the CDR3: TGCAGCGTTGAAGGGGGAGGGAGCTATGGCTACACCTTC.